A single sample is the source of the 8 T cell receptor beta chains below, sequenced in a study of T cell changes during pregnancy in multiple sclerosis. Sequencing was performed with immunoSEQ multiplex PCR; in TCRdb, only in-frame clones are kept and a portion is missing. In the table there are 39,000 or so clones, 90% to 95% of which are singletons. This sample comprised CD8+ T cells from peripheral blood mononuclear cells, obtained in the third trimester of pregnancy. The origin of the receptors is a female donor with multiple sclerosis, enrolled in a pregnancy study.

The V and J genes are TRBV9 and TRBJ2-1; 11 bases map to TRBD2. Germline CDR1 SGDLS, CDR2 YYNGEE. The CDR3 loop spans 15 amino acids. V lost 0 bases to trimming and J lost 12 bases; unmatched junction nucleotides: 8. The CDR3 coding sequence is TGTGCCAGCAGCGTAGAGCTAGCGGGAGGAGAACGGCAGTTCTTC. Encoded protein: CASSVELAGGERQFF.

V and J are TRBV29-1 and TRBJ2-2; D possibly corresponds to TRBD1 (6 bases). CDR1 and CDR2 (germline): SQVTM, ANQGSEA. The CDR3 totals 13 residues. V was pared by 7 bases and J by 4 bases, with 13 bases between. In nucleotides, the CDR3 is TGCAGCGGTACCAGGGGATTCACCGGGGAGCTGTTTTTT. It encodes CSGTRGFTGELFF.

V gene TRBV5-1 combines with J gene TRBJ2-3; 8 positions agree with TRBD1. V shed 4 bases, J shed 1 base, and the junction held 14 bases outside the gene matches. The CDR3 extends over 18 amino acids. CDR1 SGHRS and CDR2 YFSETQ come from the germline V gene. The CDR3 region has the DNA TGCGCCAGCAGCCCCCGCAGGGGGCGGTTTGATGGCACAGATACGCAGTATTTT. It encodes CASSPRRGRFDGTDTQYF.

The gene calls are TRBV28 and TRBJ2-3; possibly TRBD1 for D (5 bases). This CDR3 region has 17 residues. Trimming took off 2 bases at V and 0 bases at J, with 15 bases between the two ends. Per the germline V gene, CDR1 is MDHEN and CDR2 is SYDVKM. CDR3 protein: CASSLVVTETSTDTQYF. The CDR3 bases are TGTGCCAGCAGTTTAGTAGTGACAGAAACTAGCACAGATACGCAGTATTTT.

Regarding this clone: The identical CDR3 is also encoded by other nucleotide sequences in the sample. J is TRBJ2-7 and V is TRBV13; TRBD1 aligns across 11 bases. Germline V gene lookup returns CDR1 PRHDT and CDR2 FYEKMQ (reference sequence). V shed 5 bases and J 2 bases; nucleotides not matched to a gene: 2. This CDR3 region has 14 residues. For the CDR3, the DNA is TGTGCCAGCAGCCCGGGACAGGGGGCCTACGAGCAGTACTTC. Protein product: CASSPGQGAYEQYF.

The CDR3 DNA follows: TGTGCCACTACGACAGGCGGCGAGCAGTACTTC. Its protein is CATTTGGEQYF. This sequence joins TRBV19 and TRBJ2-7; maybe TRBD1 (6 bases). Trimming stripped 10 bases from V and 6 bases from J, with 13 bases between. Germline CDR1 is LNHDA and CDR2 is SQIVND (reference sequence). The CDR3 extends over 11 amino acids.

This CDR3 is CASSFLREFSNEQFF. For the CDR3, the DNA is TGTGCCAGCAGTTTTCTGCGGGAGTTTTCCAATGAGCAGTTCTTC. The chain links TRBV28 to TRBJ2-1; TRBD2 matches at 7 bases. With V trimmed by 3 bases and J by 6 bases, 8 bases remained unmatched. The germline CDR1 and CDR2 sequences are MDHEN and SYDVKM. This CDR3 is built from 15 residues.

The chain employs TRBV27 and TRBJ2-7; maybe TRBD1 (6 bases). This CDR3 contains 14 residues. Germline V lookup: CDR1 MNHEY, CDR2 SMNVEV (reference sequence). V was pared by 2 bases and J by 5 bases, with 13 bases between. CDR3: CASSLGQGIDEQYF. The CDR3 bases are TGTGCCAGCAGTTTAGGGCAGGGGATCGACGAGCAGTACTTC.